Listed here is a single T cell receptor beta chain. In its sample, this clonotype was seen many times. This clone's antigen is unknown. Within one base of it there is no much larger clone, and no base qualities were kept. This entry is derived from a study of T-cell memory formation after mild COVID-19 (dated by TCRdb to the early 2020s). Regarding the study in general: TCR sequence clusters from the two donors were found to be largely donor specific. In a couple of donors, T-cell clones that expanded and contracted after mild COVID-19 were tracked by sequencing TCRalpha and TCRbeta repertoires over time. Two young, previously healthy adult volunteers, one female and one male, were included in the cohort. Overall study results and their limits: Clones that contracted from day 15 to 85 showed balanced CD4/CD8 phenotypes, whereas a second wave of clones that expanded from day 15 to 37 leaned towards CD4+. Whether the second-wave clones peaking on day 37 were SARS-CoV-2 specific was not confirmed. Some responding clones were detected in pre-infection memory, suggesting pre-existing cross-reactive memory T cells joined the SARS-CoV-2 response. Contracting CD4+ clones were found mainly in CM and EM memory subsets, while CD8+ clones were enriched in EMRA. Only a couple of mild cases were covered in the study, and larger cohorts including severe cases with pre-infection samples were considered necessary.

Ficoll-Paque density gradient centrifugation was the method used to isolate PBMCs. Sequenced using an Illumina NovaSeq 6000. TCRalpha and TCRbeta cDNA libraries were built by 5'RACE with constant-segment primers, adding sample barcodes and unique molecular identifiers. Trizol reagent was used to extract RNA from every sample. Library amplification was performed in two PCR steps, and a second sample barcode and Illumina TruSeq adapters were introduced in the second step. The libraries were sequenced on an Illumina NovaSeq using 2 x 150 bp paired-end reads. The study's processing was this. With migec v1.2.7, reads were demultiplexed and then collapsed into UMI-guided consensus sequences. Using mixcr v2.1.11, UMI consensuses were aligned to TRA and TRB V and J templates and then assembled into clonotypes. A clonotype was counted as expanded or contracted only when both edgeR and NoisET called the clonotype significant, with the noise models trained on biological replicates. For edgeR calls, the thresholds were a false discovery rate-adjusted p below 0.01 and a log2 fold-change of 1. As an exploratory analysis of dynamics, max-normalized trajectories of the 1000 most abundant clonotypes were examined with PCA combined with hierarchical clustering. Separately sequenced CD4+ and CD8+ repertoires were used to assign the CD4 or CD8 phenotype of responding clones. TCRdb took the public reads, trimmed them with fastp at Q25, ran MiXCR for clone calling and kept in-frame beta chains. Rows with a matching CDR3 protein are joined into one entry that keeps the most common DNA and genes. In this record, the V and J calls reflect TCRdb's handling and not the investigators' own analysis. This sample holds 550,000 to 600,000 distinct CDR3 sequences; 15% to 20% were observed only once. The ten most abundant clones make up just over 8% of the sample.

The CDR3 holds 14 amino acids from the cysteine to the phenylalanine. Solely the CDR3 DNA is kept, with 42 bases framed from the first base. Clipping removes 4 bases from V and 2 bases from J, with 6 as the unmatched junction base count. The germline V gene provides CDR1 SGHRS and CDR2 YFSETQ. Here the chain combines TRBV5-1 and TRBJ2-7; a stretch of 7 junction bases matches TRBD1. Sequenced: PBMCs or a T cell subset sorted from them (not recorded which). This clonotype was obtained from an adult woman who had mild COVID-19 (a few samples of this study predate the infection). The sample titles of this study are shuffled in the database, so cell type and time point are left out; the donor was told from shared clones. The sequenced DNA is TGCGCCAGCAGCCCGACAGGGCCCACCTACGAGCAGTACTTC. Its product reads: CASSPTGPTYEQYF.